A selection of T cell receptor beta chains follows, all from one sample in a study of beta chain features in type 1 diabetes. The method was immunoSEQ multiplex PCR; TCRdb's version includes in-frame clones alone and lacks a portion of them. Of about 250,000 clones in the sample, approximately 11% are singletons; the top ten hold approximately 0.017%. The specimen sequenced was naive CD4+ T cells from blood. Every receptor here comes from a man aged 25 to 45 with type 1 diabetes. CDR3s include the opening cysteine and the closing phenylalanine or tryptophan. The order of the fields is clone size, V gene, J gene, D gene, CDR3 protein, CDR3 DNA. A D gene is named only where the DNA matches it firmly. A row's size may be missing; if present it is once, few, many or a size class.

clone size: few; V gene: TRBV4-1; J gene: TRBJ2-3; D gene: -; CDR3 protein: CASSQGVERKVTDTQYF; CDR3 DNA: TGCGCCAGCAGCCAGGGAGTCGAGAGGAAGGTCACAGATACGCAGTATTTT
clone size: few; V gene: TRBV7-9; J gene: TRBJ2-3; D gene: -; CDR3 protein: CASSLVPPGTDTQYF; CDR3 DNA: TGTGCCAGCAGCTTAGTCCCCCCCGGCACAGATACGCAGTATTTT
clone size: -; V gene: TRBV20-1; J gene: TRBJ2-3; D gene: -; CDR3 protein: CSARRGDTQYF; CDR3 DNA: TGCAGTGCTCGCAGGGGAGATACGCAGTATTTT
clone size: -; V gene: TRBV10-3; J gene: TRBJ1-1; D gene: -; CDR3 protein: CATKGGPEAFF; CDR3 DNA: TGTGCCACAAAAGGAGGGCCTGAAGCTTTCTTT
clone size: -; V gene: TRBV11-2; J gene: TRBJ1-6; D gene: -; CDR3 protein: CASSLTQGNSPLHF; CDR3 DNA: TGTGCCAGCAGCTTAACTCAGGGTAATTCACCCCTCCACTTT
clone size: few; V gene: TRBV2; J gene: TRBJ2-2; D gene: TRBD1; CDR3 protein: CASRGQLNTGELFF; CDR3 DNA: TGTGCCAGCAGGGGACAGCTGAACACCGGGGAGCTGTTTTTT
clone size: few; V gene: TRBV5-1; J gene: TRBJ2-4; D gene: -; CDR3 protein: CASSSRPTAPAIQYF; CDR3 DNA: TGCGCCAGCAGCTCACGTCCGACTGCGCCGGCCATTCAGTACTTC
clone size: -; V gene: TRBV27; J gene: TRBJ1-5; D gene: -; CDR3 protein: CASSPGGSNQPQHF; CDR3 DNA: TGTGCCAGCAGTCCCGGGGGGAGCAATCAGCCCCAGCATTTT
clone size: few; V gene: TRBV25-1; J gene: TRBJ1-3; D gene: -; CDR3 protein: CASSERRSDTIYF; CDR3 DNA: TGTGCCAGCAGTGAACGGAGATCGGACACCATATATTTT
clone size: few; V gene: TRBV25-1; J gene: TRBJ2-1; D gene: TRBD1; CDR3 protein: CASSDLPGQVRANEQFF; CDR3 DNA: TGTGCCAGCAGTGACTTGCCAGGACAGGTGAGGGCCAATGAGCAGTTCTTC
clone size: few; V gene: TRBV6-6; J gene: TRBJ2-7; D gene: -; CDR3 protein: CASSRSFEQYF; CDR3 DNA: TGTGCCAGCAGTCGAAGCTTCGAGCAGTACTTC
clone size: few; V gene: TRBV19; J gene: TRBJ2-7; D gene: TRBD1; CDR3 protein: CASGQGASYEQYF; CDR3 DNA: TGTGCCAGCGGACAGGGGGCTTCCTACGAGCAGTACTTC
clone size: -; V gene: TRBV7-6; J gene: TRBJ2-1; D gene: TRBD2; CDR3 protein: CASSLALAGGNNEQFF; CDR3 DNA: TGTGCCAGCAGCTTAGCGCTAGCGGGGGGGAACAATGAGCAGTTCTTC
clone size: few; V gene: TRBV9; J gene: TRBJ2-3; D gene: TRBD2; CDR3 protein: CASSASGGLDTQYF; CDR3 DNA: TGTGCCAGCAGCGCCAGCGGGGGCCTAGATACGCAGTATTTT
clone size: few; V gene: TRBV9; J gene: TRBJ1-1; D gene: -; CDR3 protein: CASSVIGTTEAFF; CDR3 DNA: TGTGCCAGCAGCGTAATCGGGACAACTGAAGCTTTCTTT
clone size: few; V gene: TRBV11-2; J gene: TRBJ2-5; D gene: -; CDR3 protein: CASVDQYF; CDR3 DNA: TGTGCCAGCGTAGACCAGTACTTC
clone size: -; V gene: TRBV5-1; J gene: TRBJ1-5; D gene: -; CDR3 protein: CASSKDSGNQPQHF; CDR3 DNA: TGCGCCAGCAGCAAAGACAGCGGCAATCAGCCCCAGCATTTT
clone size: few; V gene: TRBV7-2; J gene: TRBJ2-7; D gene: TRBD2; CDR3 protein: CASSLEVAGVYEQYF; CDR3 DNA: TGTGCCAGCAGCTTAGAGGTAGCGGGGGTGTACGAGCAGTACTTC
clone size: -; V gene: TRBV4-1; J gene: TRBJ2-1; D gene: -; CDR3 protein: CASSQEPSRDSEQFF; CDR3 DNA: TGCGCCAGCAGCCAAGAACCTAGCAGGGACTCTGAGCAGTTCTTC
clone size: -; V gene: TRBV6-6; J gene: TRBJ2-1; D gene: TRBD2; CDR3 protein: CASSLAGYNEQFF; CDR3 DNA: TGTGCCAGCAGTCTAGCGGGTTACAATGAGCAGTTCTTC
clone size: -; V gene: TRBV7-2; J gene: TRBJ2-7; D gene: -; CDR3 protein: CASSLVASFAYEQYF; CDR3 DNA: TGTGCCAGCAGCTTAGTGGCTAGTTTTGCGTACGAGCAGTACTTC
clone size: -; V gene: TRBV27; J gene: TRBJ2-7; D gene: TRBD2; CDR3 protein: CASSLSFSGLGLSEQYF; CDR3 DNA: TGTGCCAGCAGTTTATCGTTCTCGGGACTAGGTCTCAGCGAGCAGTACTTC
clone size: few; V gene: TRBV19; J gene: TRBJ2-7; D gene: TRBD1; CDR3 protein: CASSILQGQNEQYF; CDR3 DNA: TGTGCCAGTAGTATCCTACAGGGACAGAACGAGCAGTACTTC
clone size: -; V gene: TRBV6-5; J gene: TRBJ2-2; D gene: -; CDR3 protein: CASSYWQNTGELFF; CDR3 DNA: TGTGCCAGCAGTTACTGGCAGAACACCGGGGAGCTGTTTTTT
clone size: few; V gene: TRBV12-5; J gene: TRBJ2-5; D gene: -; CDR3 protein: CASGFPSETQYF; CDR3 DNA: TGTGCTAGTGGTTTCCCCTCGGAGACCCAGTACTTC
clone size: few; V gene: TRBV9; J gene: TRBJ2-1; D gene: -; CDR3 protein: CASGQRDEQFF; CDR3 DNA: TGTGCCAGCGGACAAAGGGATGAGCAGTTCTTC
clone size: -; V gene: TRBV4-3; J gene: TRBJ1-6; D gene: -; CDR3 protein: CASSQDSGRSPLHF; CDR3 DNA: TGCGCCAGCAGCCAAGATAGCGGGCGTTCACCCCTCCACTTT
clone size: -; V gene: TRBV5-1; J gene: TRBJ1-2; D gene: -; CDR3 protein: CASSPEDYGYTF; CDR3 DNA: TGCGCCAGCAGCCCTGAGGACTATGGCTACACCTTC
clone size: few; V gene: TRBV6-5; J gene: TRBJ2-7; D gene: -; CDR3 protein: CASSYHRVDNEQYF; CDR3 DNA: TGTGCCAGCAGTTACCACAGGGTGGACAACGAGCAGTACTTC
clone size: few; V gene: TRBV30; J gene: TRBJ1-6; D gene: TRBD1; CDR3 protein: CAWSVIGGSPLHF; CDR3 DNA: TGTGCCTGGAGTGTAATAGGGGGCTCACCCCTCCACTTT
clone size: few; V gene: TRBV7-3; J gene: TRBJ1-1; D gene: -; CDR3 protein: CASSLGGTHTEAFF; CDR3 DNA: TGTGCCAGCAGCTTGGGCGGGACTCACACTGAAGCTTTCTTT
clone size: few; V gene: TRBV9; J gene: TRBJ2-5; D gene: TRBD1; CDR3 protein: CASSVTGGSETQYF; CDR3 DNA: TGTGCCAGCAGCGTCACAGGGGGTTCTGAGACCCAGTACTTC
clone size: few; V gene: TRBV5-6; J gene: TRBJ2-1; D gene: TRBD2; CDR3 protein: CASSWGLAGAGEQFF; CDR3 DNA: TGTGCCAGCAGCTGGGGACTAGCGGGGGCAGGGGAGCAGTTCTTC
clone size: -; V gene: TRBV12-5; J gene: TRBJ2-2; D gene: -; CDR3 protein: CASGLGSSGELFF; CDR3 DNA: TGTGCTAGTGGTTTGGGTTCGTCCGGGGAGCTGTTTTTT
clone size: -; V gene: TRBV7-9; J gene: TRBJ2-3; D gene: TRBD2; CDR3 protein: CASSLLAGSTDTQYF; CDR3 DNA: TGTGCCAGCAGCTTACTAGCGGGATCCACAGATACGCAGTATTTT
clone size: few; V gene: TRBV6-1; J gene: TRBJ2-7; D gene: TRBD1; CDR3 protein: CASSEDRGRREQYF; CDR3 DNA: TGTGCCAGCAGTGAAGACAGGGGGCGCCGGGAGCAGTACTTC
clone size: few; V gene: TRBV20-1; J gene: TRBJ1-2; D gene: -; CDR3 protein: CSAKKGGGYTF; CDR3 DNA: TGCAGTGCTAAAAAGGGAGGTGGCTACACCTTC
clone size: -; V gene: TRBV11-1; J gene: TRBJ1-6; D gene: TRBD1; CDR3 protein: CASSLAQTGASPLHF; CDR3 DNA: TGTGCCAGCAGCTTAGCGCAAACAGGGGCTTCACCCCTCCACTTT
clone size: -; V gene: TRBV6-1; J gene: TRBJ1-5; D gene: -; CDR3 protein: CASTLQGQPQHF; CDR3 DNA: TGTGCCAGCACCTTACAGGGTCAGCCCCAGCATTTT
clone size: few; V gene: TRBV5-1; J gene: TRBJ2-3; D gene: TRBD2; CDR3 protein: CASSHSSGGGTDTQYF; CDR3 DNA: TGCGCCAGCAGCCATTCTAGCGGGGGGGGCACAGATACGCAGTATTTT
clone size: -; V gene: TRBV9; J gene: TRBJ1-5; D gene: -; CDR3 protein: CASSPAVEAGPQHF; CDR3 DNA: TGTGCCAGCAGCCCCGCGGTAGAGGCGGGGCCCCAGCATTTT
clone size: -; V gene: TRBV2; J gene: TRBJ2-3; D gene: -; CDR3 protein: CASRPRDTQYF; CDR3 DNA: TGTGCCAGCAGGCCTAGGGATACGCAGTATTTT
clone size: -; V gene: TRBV25-1; J gene: TRBJ1-1; D gene: -; CDR3 protein: CASSFRESEAFF; CDR3 DNA: TGTGCCAGCAGTTTCCGGGAATCTGAAGCTTTCTTT
clone size: -; V gene: TRBV7-2; J gene: TRBJ1-2; D gene: TRBD1; CDR3 protein: CASSLQGTGSGYTF; CDR3 DNA: TGTGCCAGCAGCCTCCAAGGGACAGGGAGTGGCTACACCTTC
clone size: few; V gene: TRBV5-4; J gene: TRBJ2-5; D gene: -; CDR3 protein: CASTPGLQPGGVETQYF; CDR3 DNA: TGTGCCAGTACGCCGGGACTTCAGCCCGGGGGTGTAGAGACCCAGTACTTC
clone size: few; V gene: TRBV19; J gene: TRBJ1-3; D gene: -; CDR3 protein: CASSIGLSGNTIYF; CDR3 DNA: TGTGCCAGTAGTATCGGACTCTCTGGAAACACCATATATTTT
clone size: few; V gene: TRBV4-3; J gene: TRBJ2-1; D gene: -; CDR3 protein: CASSQDYSYNEQFF; CDR3 DNA: TGCGCCAGCAGCCAAGATTACTCCTACAATGAGCAGTTCTTC